The 12 T cell receptor beta chains presented below share a single source sample, sequenced in a study of blood T cell repertoires in COVID-19. Data came from immunoSEQ multiplex PCR; TCRdb stores just in-frame clones and leaves some out. The sample shows 200,000 to 250,000 clones, roughly four fifths of them seen only once. Sequenced: peripheral blood. These receptors were obtained from a woman over 75 with COVID-19, enrolled during active disease.

The table lists this clone with a few counts. The chain carries TRBV4-1 and TRBJ1-5; D is undetermined. The germline gives CDR1 MGHRA, CDR2 YSYEKL. This CDR3 is built from 14 residues. Trimming took off 4 bases at V and 0 bases at J, with 7 bases between the two ends. For the CDR3, the DNA is TGCGCCAGCAGCCCTCAGGTTAGCAATCAGCCCCAGCATTTT. Its translation is CASSPQVSNQPQHF.

The chain combines TRBV27 with TRBJ1-2; the D is unclear. Germline V CDR1 and CDR2: MNHEY, SMNVEV (reference sequence). CDR3 length: 12 amino acids. Trimming left V 6 bases short and J 8 bases short, with 13 bases between. The CDR3 is CASSPSGFGYTF. As DNA, the CDR3 is TGTGCCAGCAGCCCCTCGGGGTTCGGCTACACCTTC.

The chain combines TRBV3-1 (or the pseudogene TRBV3-2) with TRBJ1-2, with D possibly TRBD1 on 5 matching bases. The CDR3 spans 14 residues. CDR1 and CDR2 (germline): LGHDT, YNNKEL (reference sequence). Trimming stripped 3 bases from V and 3 bases from J, with 11 bases between. CDR3 loop: CASSHPDRDYGYTF. The DNA for the CDR3 is TGTGCCAGCAGCCATCCCGACAGAGACTATGGCTACACCTTC.

This chain links TRBV11-2 with TRBJ1-1, with D uncertain. Trimming stripped 2 bases from V and 11 bases from J, with 18 bases between. The CDR3 extends over 14 amino acids. Germline-derived CDR1 and CDR2 are SGHAT and FQNNGV. CDR3 DNA: TGTGCCAGCAGCTTAAATCTTGGGCCCCTCCATGCTTTCTTT. Translated: CASSLNLGPLHAFF.

The chain has TRBV12-3 or TRBV12-4 and TRBJ1-2; TRBD1 is a possible D gene (5 bases). Trimming removed 2 bases from V and 5 bases from J, with 9 bases in between. The CDR3 has 13 residues. CDR3 sequence: CASSLRQTYGYTF. In DNA, the CDR3 is TGTGCCAGCAGTTTAAGACAGACATATGGCTACACCTTC.

The rearrangement uses TRBV4-1 and TRBJ1-2, with TRBD1 matching over 9 bases. Germline CDR1 is MGHRA and CDR2 is YSYEKL. This CDR3 spans 17 amino acids. With 3 bases clipped from V and 8 bases from J, the junction kept 16 bases outside the gene matches. CDR3 sequence reads: CASSQFSPPTGGEGYTF. DNA of the CDR3: TGCGCCAGCAGCCAGTTCTCCCCGCCCACAGGGGGCGAGGGCTACACCTTC.

V usage is TRBV7-2 and J usage is TRBJ2-7; 7 nucleotides agree with TRBD1. The CDR3 runs 12 residues. The V gene end was trimmed by 4 bases and the J gene end by 7 bases; junction bases not matched to a gene: 4. The germline V gene encodes CDR1 SGHTA and CDR2 FQGNSA. CDR3 nucleotide sequence: TGTGCCAGCAGCTGGCCAGGGGGTGAGCAGTACTTC. It codes for CASSWPGGEQYF.

The chain joins TRBV5-1 to TRBJ1-1; unclear D gene. CDR1 and CDR2 (germline): SGHRS, YFSETQ. The V and J ends lost 4 bases and 4 bases respectively, with 14 bases between them. This CDR3 is 14 amino acids long. This CDR3 is CASSPGGLGTEAFF. The DNA of the CDR3 is TGCGCCAGCAGCCCGGGAGGTTTGGGCACTGAAGCTTTCTTT.

The chain has TRBV18 and TRBJ1-4; D is unclear. Germline V gene data show CDR1 as KGHSH and CDR2 as LQKENI. V was pared by 3 bases and J by 5 bases, with 10 bases between. CDR3 size: 14 residues. CDR3 sequence: CASSPAGLNEKLFF. Here the CDR3 DNA reads TGTGCCAGCTCACCGGCAGGCCTAAATGAAAAACTGTTTTTT.

This chain uses TRBV6-2 or TRBV6-3 with TRBJ1-1; D call uncertain. The CDR3 runs 16 residues. The ends were cut back, 0 bases at V and 4 bases at J, with 15 bases in the middle. Germline V CDR1 and CDR2: MNHEY, SVGEGT. CDR3 bases: TGTGCCAGCAGTTACTCGCGATTCGGGGAGGGCACTGAAGCTTTCTTT. It specifies CASSYSRFGEGTEAFF.

The chain joins TRBV4-1 to TRBJ1-4; TRBD1 aligns across 8 bases. The CDR3 consists of 15 residues. Germline values: CDR1 MGHRA, CDR2 YSYEKL. Trimming cost V 4 bases and J 6 bases; bases outside gene matches: 7. The CDR3 spells CASSRGGTGDEKLFF. The CDR3 DNA is TGCGCCAGCAGCCGAGGAGGGACAGGCGATGAAAAACTGTTTTTT.

The V gene is TRBV3-1 (or the pseudogene TRBV3-2), the J gene TRBJ2-5, with a tentative D call TRBD2 (6 bases). The ends were cut back, 2 bases at V and 5 bases at J, with 18 bases in the middle. Germline V gene lookup returns CDR1 LGHDT and CDR2 YNNKEL (reference sequence). This CDR3 is 16 amino acids long. CDR3 amino acids: CASSQYPVGLGETQYF. CDR3 DNA sequence: TGTGCCAGCAGCCAATACCCGGTGGGACTCGGGGAGACCCAGTACTTC.